The rows below give T cell receptor beta chains drawn from one sample of a study of T-cell memory formation after mild COVID-19. Using its own MiXCR run on the 5' RACE reads, TCRdb lists one record per CDR3 protein. The sample shows approximately 450,000 distinct CDR3 sequences, roughly 18% of them seen only once. Material for sequencing was PBMCs or a T cell subset sorted from them (not recorded which). These receptors originate from an adult woman who had mild COVID-19 (a few samples of this study predate the infection). Cell type and time point are not known. Both conserved end residues are part of each CDR3. Fields, in order: clone size, J gene, D gene, V gene, CDR3 protein, CDR3 DNA. A D gene is named only where the DNA matches it firmly. Only some rows state a clone size, as once, few, many or a class for expanded clones.

clone_size: few; j_call: TRBJ1-4; d_call: -; v_call: TRBV5-1; cdr3_aa: CASSPEGRMEKLFF; cdr3_nt: TGCGCCAGCAGCCCGGAAGGACGGATGGAAAAACTGTTTTTT
clone_size: -; j_call: TRBJ1-5; d_call: -; v_call: TRBV12-3/TRBV12-4; cdr3_aa: CASSQGGEWQPQHF; cdr3_nt: TGTGCCAGCAGTCAAGGCGGGGAGTGGCAGCCCCAGCATTTT
clone_size: many; j_call: TRBJ1-1; d_call: -; v_call: TRBV18; cdr3_aa: CASSRRDPEAFF; cdr3_nt: TGTGCCAGCTCACGCCGGGACCCTGAAGCTTTCTTT
clone_size: few; j_call: TRBJ2-1; d_call: -; v_call: TRBV12-3/TRBV12-4; cdr3_aa: CASTNTGFAEQFF; cdr3_nt: TGTGCCAGCACCAACACAGGGTTTGCTGAGCAGTTCTTC
clone_size: few; j_call: TRBJ2-2; d_call: TRBD2; v_call: TRBV5-1; cdr3_aa: CASSLARTSGNTGELFF; cdr3_nt: TGCGCCAGCAGCTTGGCTAGGACTAGCGGAAACACCGGGGAGCTGTTTTTT
clone_size: -; j_call: TRBJ2-1; d_call: -; v_call: TRBV25-1; cdr3_aa: CASSEHYNEQFF; cdr3_nt: TGTGCCAGCAGTGAACATTACAATGAGCAGTTCTTC
clone_size: -; j_call: TRBJ2-5; d_call: -; v_call: TRBV20-1; cdr3_aa: CSARAGQETQYF; cdr3_nt: TGCAGTGCTAGAGCGGGGCAAGAGACCCAGTACTTC
clone_size: few; j_call: TRBJ2-7; d_call: TRBD1; v_call: TRBV9; cdr3_aa: CASSPTGDRVYEQYF; cdr3_nt: TGTGCCAGCAGCCCCACCGGGGACAGGGTCTACGAGCAGTACTTC
clone_size: -; j_call: TRBJ2-7; d_call: -; v_call: TRBV7-2; cdr3_aa: CASSPVAAGTYEQYF; cdr3_nt: TGTGCCAGCAGCCCCGTAGCGGCAGGAACCTACGAGCAGTACTTC
clone_size: -; j_call: TRBJ2-1; d_call: TRBD2; v_call: TRBV4-2; cdr3_aa: CASSQLYSGIGEGGPYNEQFF; cdr3_nt: TGTGCCAGCAGCCAACTTTATAGCGGGATTGGCGAAGGGGGACCCTACAATGAGCAGTTCTTC
clone_size: -; j_call: TRBJ2-7; d_call: TRBD1; v_call: TRBV4-1; cdr3_aa: CASRPAGTADYEQYF; cdr3_nt: TGCGCCAGCAGGCCAGCCGGGACAGCAGACTACGAGCAGTACTTC
clone_size: few; j_call: TRBJ1-2; d_call: -; v_call: TRBV2; cdr3_aa: CASSEALGRGYTF; cdr3_nt: TGTGCCAGCAGTGAAGCTCTGGGAAGAGGCTACACCTTC
clone_size: once; j_call: TRBJ2-3; d_call: TRBD2; v_call: TRBV12-3/TRBV12-4; cdr3_aa: CASSLWRSGTDTQYF; cdr3_nt: TGTGCCAGCAGTTTATGGCGTAGCGGGACAGATACGCAGTATTTT
clone_size: -; j_call: TRBJ2-1; d_call: -; v_call: TRBV11-3; cdr3_aa: CASSLVGGTTEQFF; cdr3_nt: TGTGCCAGCAGCTTAGTCGGCGGCACCACTGAGCAGTTCTTC
clone_size: few; j_call: TRBJ2-3; d_call: -; v_call: TRBV12-3/TRBV12-4; cdr3_aa: CASSPGPGAGTDTQYF; cdr3_nt: TGTGCCAGCAGTCCTGGCCCGGGAGCGGGCACAGATACGCAGTATTTT
clone_size: -; j_call: TRBJ2-1; d_call: TRBD1; v_call: TRBV24-1; cdr3_aa: CATSDPDRGSYNEQFF; cdr3_nt: TGTGCCACCAGTGACCCGGACAGGGGATCCTACAATGAGCAGTTCTTC
clone_size: few; j_call: TRBJ2-1; d_call: -; v_call: TRBV4-2; cdr3_aa: CASSQGTAGFYNEQFF; cdr3_nt: TGTGCCAGCAGCCAAGGGACAGCAGGGTTCTACAATGAGCAGTTCTTC
clone_size: -; j_call: TRBJ1-2; d_call: -; v_call: TRBV24-1; cdr3_aa: CATSEPGRPYGYTF; cdr3_nt: TGTGCCACCAGTGAACCGGGACGTCCCTATGGCTACACCTTC
clone_size: few; j_call: TRBJ2-1; d_call: TRBD2; v_call: TRBV7-3; cdr3_aa: CASSLSGSHNEQFF; cdr3_nt: TGTGCCAGCAGCTTAAGCGGGAGCCACAATGAGCAGTTCTTC
clone_size: few; j_call: TRBJ2-1; d_call: TRBD2; v_call: TRBV6-2/TRBV6-3; cdr3_aa: CASSYSILMGLASDNEQFF; cdr3_nt: TGTGCCAGCAGTTACTCGATATTGATGGGACTAGCGTCAGACAATGAGCAGTTCTTC
clone_size: many; j_call: TRBJ1-5; d_call: -; v_call: TRBV7-9; cdr3_aa: CASSFIGDQPQHF; cdr3_nt: TGTGCCAGCAGCTTTATCGGGGATCAGCCCCAGCATTTT
clone_size: few; j_call: TRBJ2-5; d_call: TRBD1; v_call: TRBV20-1; cdr3_aa: CSARGTAQETQYF; cdr3_nt: TGCAGTGCTAGGGGGACAGCCCAAGAGACCCAGTACTTC
clone_size: -; j_call: TRBJ1-5; d_call: TRBD1; v_call: TRBV5-5; cdr3_aa: CASRPGQSNQPQHF; cdr3_nt: TGTGCCAGCAGACCGGGACAGAGCAATCAGCCCCAGCATTTT
clone_size: -; j_call: TRBJ1-5; d_call: -; v_call: TRBV5-6; cdr3_aa: CASSFAGEYSNQPQHF; cdr3_nt: TGTGCCAGCAGCTTTGCAGGGGAATATAGCAATCAGCCCCAGCATTTT
clone_size: -; j_call: TRBJ1-1; d_call: TRBD1; v_call: TRBV7-9; cdr3_aa: CASSRDSDTEAFF; cdr3_nt: TGTGCCAGCAGCCGGGACAGCGACACTGAAGCTTTCTTT
clone_size: -; j_call: TRBJ1-2; d_call: -; v_call: TRBV12-3/TRBV12-4; cdr3_aa: CASSYRNGYTF; cdr3_nt: TGTGCCAGCAGCTACAGGAATGGCTACACCTTC
clone_size: few; j_call: TRBJ2-3; d_call: TRBD2; v_call: TRBV27; cdr3_aa: CASSLSGLGDTSTDTQYF; cdr3_nt: TGTGCCAGCAGTTTATCGGGACTAGGAGATACTAGCACAGATACGCAGTATTTT
clone_size: -; j_call: TRBJ2-7; d_call: TRBD2; v_call: TRBV30; cdr3_aa: CAWSTGLAGHYEQYF; cdr3_nt: TGTGCCTGGAGTACCGGACTAGCGGGCCACTACGAGCAGTACTTC
clone_size: few; j_call: TRBJ2-3; d_call: TRBD2; v_call: TRBV9; cdr3_aa: CASSPQLAGAYRDTQYF; cdr3_nt: TGTGCCAGCAGCCCCCAACTAGCGGGAGCTTATAGAGATACGCAGTATTTT
clone_size: -; j_call: TRBJ1-1; d_call: -; v_call: TRBV5-1; cdr3_aa: CASSLGGNPTEAFF; cdr3_nt: TGCGCCAGCAGCTTGGGGGGGAATCCCACTGAAGCTTTCTTT
clone_size: few; j_call: TRBJ1-6; d_call: -; v_call: TRBV5-6; cdr3_aa: CASSGYRSSYNSPLHF; cdr3_nt: TGTGCCAGCAGCGGATACAGGAGCTCCTATAATTCACCCCTCCACTTT
clone_size: few; j_call: TRBJ1-5; d_call: -; v_call: TRBV6-2/TRBV6-3; cdr3_aa: CASEVPGQPQHF; cdr3_nt: TGTGCCAGCGAAGTGCCGGGACAGCCCCAGCATTTT
clone_size: -; j_call: TRBJ2-1; d_call: TRBD1; v_call: TRBV7-9; cdr3_aa: CASSPPDRVYNEQFF; cdr3_nt: TGTGCCAGCAGCCCGCCGGACAGGGTCTACAATGAGCAGTTCTTC
clone_size: -; j_call: TRBJ2-7; d_call: TRBD1; v_call: TRBV29-1; cdr3_aa: CSVPGQGAYEQYF; cdr3_nt: TGCAGCGTGCCGGGACAGGGGGCCTACGAGCAGTACTTC
clone_size: -; j_call: TRBJ1-2; d_call: -; v_call: TRBV3-1; cdr3_aa: CASRPGTNYGYTF; cdr3_nt: TGTGCCAGCAGGCCAGGTACGAACTATGGCTACACCTTC
clone_size: few; j_call: TRBJ2-3; d_call: -; v_call: TRBV7-2; cdr3_aa: CASSRTSNTDTQYF; cdr3_nt: TGTGCCAGCAGCCGTACTAGCAACACAGATACGCAGTATTTT
clone_size: few; j_call: TRBJ2-5; d_call: TRBD2; v_call: TRBV6-2/TRBV6-3; cdr3_aa: CASRRASGRRDQYF; cdr3_nt: TGTGCCAGCAGAAGGGCTAGCGGGAGAAGGGACCAGTACTTC